This T cell receptor beta chain was identified in a study of graft-versus-host responses after intestinal transplantation. Findings of the study overall: When patients had graft-donor T cell macrochimerism, their allografts held high graft-versus-host to host-versus-graft clonal ratios.

V lost 3 bases, J lost 4 bases, and 4 bases lay in between. Per the germline V gene, CDR1 is SGHAT and CDR2 is FQNNGV. This CDR3 spans 12 amino acids. Measured with immunoSEQ multiplex PCR; TCRdb has only the in-frame clones, and not every one. The sample carries just under 85,000 clones, around 93% recorded once. As concerns this clone: Its specificity is unknown.

The sample here was unstimulated CD8+ T cells sorted from spleen or lymph node cells, taken before transplant. The receptor was derived from a human donor who was the organ donor for an intestinal transplant. This rearrangement joins TRBV11-2 to TRBJ1-3; D is unclear. The CDR3 protein is CASSFGGNTIYF. The CDR3 nucleotides are TGTGCCAGCAGCTTCGGCGGAAACACCATATATTTT.